A single sample is the source of the 29 T cell receptor beta chains below, sequenced in a study of blood T cell repertoires in COVID-19. Sequenced by immunoSEQ multiplex PCR; TCRdb stores in-frame clones only, minus some. The sample has 250,000 to 300,000 clones, around 87% seen once. The source material was peripheral blood. These receptors were collected from a woman between 40 and 55 years old who had recovered from COVID-19.

CDR3 DNA sequence: TGTGCCAGCACCGCACCGAGCGGGACGGTTGGCGAGCAGTACTTC. Its translation: CASTAPSGTVGEQYF. This rearrangement joins TRBV7-9 to TRBJ2-7; 7 nucleotides align to TRBD2. The J segment lost 6 bases and the V segment lost 7 bases, leaving 15 bases of the junction unmatched. The CDR3 totals 15 residues. Looked up from germline, CDR1 is SEHNR and CDR2 is FQNEAQ (reference sequence). Based on the CDR3 plus reference TRBV7-9 and TRBJ2-7, the full variable domain is DTGVSQNPRHKITKRGQNVTFRCDPISEHNRLYWYRQTLGQGPEFLTYFQNEAQLEKSRLLSDRFSAERPKGSFSTLEIQRTEQGDSAMYLCASTAPSGTVGEQYFGPGTRLTVT.

This chain joins TRBV9 and TRBJ2-2, with a tentative D call TRBD1 (5 bases). Per germline, CDR1 SGDLS and CDR2 YYNGEE. The length of the CDR3 is 15 residues. Trimming cost V 6 bases and J 0 bases, with 12 bases left between them. In DNA, the CDR3 is TGTGCCAGCACCTCAGGGCTAGCGAACACCGGGGAGCTGTTTTTT. Residues: CASTSGLANTGELFF.

The CDR3 is CASSDSTVDRGLNGYTF. For the CDR3, the DNA is TGTGCCAGCAGTGACTCGACGGTGGACAGGGGTTTGAATGGCTACACCTTC. The chain joins TRBV6-4 to TRBJ1-2; 9 nucleotides line up with TRBD1. CDR1 and CDR2 (germline): MRHNA, SNTAGT. This CDR3 comprises 17 residues. Germline trimming cut 0 bases from V and 6 bases from J; bases unmatched to any gene: 11.

The sample holds one count of this clone. This chain's CDR3 is CASSTIRGRGYTEAFF. CDR3 DNA sequence: TGTGCCAGCAGCACTATCCGCGGTAGGGGGTACACTGAAGCTTTCTTT. The genes are TRBV7-6 and TRBJ1-1, with D possibly TRBD1 on 6 matching bases. Looked up from germline, CDR1 is SGHVS and CDR2 is FNYEAQ. V lost 5 bases and J 3 bases, leaving 19 bases between the germline ends. This CDR3 comprises 16 residues.

This clone was recorded only once. The J gene is TRBJ2-3, the V gene TRBV9, with a tentative D call TRBD1 (6 bases). This CDR3 spans 16 amino acids. Deletions cut 1 base from V and 6 bases from J, with 18 bases between. Germline CDR1 and CDR2: SGDLS and YYNGEE. CDR3 coding DNA: TGTGCCAGCAGCGTATTCCCTCTCGGTGGGGGCGATACGCAGTATTTT. This encodes CASSVFPLGGGDTQYF.

The rearrangement links TRBV9 to TRBJ2-7, with D unresolved. The ends were cut back, 4 bases at V and 4 bases at J, with 18 bases in the middle. The CDR3 totals 15 residues. In germline, CDR1 is SGDLS, CDR2 YYNGEE. For the CDR3, the DNA is TGTGCCAGCAGCCCTACTTTTTCAGGCCTTTACGAGCAGTACTTC. Protein product: CASSPTFSGLYEQYF.

The chain couples TRBV5-6 to TRBJ2-7; the D gene is possibly TRBD2 (5 bases). V shed 4 bases and J shed 7 bases, with 24 bases lying between them. Germline V gives CDR1 SGHDT, CDR2 YYEEEE. The CDR3 sequence is 16 residues long. DNA for the CDR3: TGTGCCAGCAGCCCCACACCATTGGGGAGAGGAGGTGAGCAGTACTTC. Translation gives CASSPTPLGRGGEQYF.

This clone showed up just once. The chain employs TRBV3-1 (or the pseudogene TRBV3-2) and TRBJ1-2; 7 bases map to TRBD1. The germline CDR1 and CDR2 sequences are LGHDT and YNNKEL (reference sequence). V lost 3 bases and J lost 2; bases outside the gene matches: 0. CDR3 length: 13 residues. The CDR3 region is CASSHRGNYGYTF. For the CDR3, the DNA is TGTGCCAGCAGCCACAGGGGGAACTATGGCTACACCTTC.

This rearrangement joins TRBV2 to TRBJ2-5; TRBD2 aligns across 7 bases. With V trimmed by 5 bases and J by 1 base, 10 bases remained unmatched. Germline V gene lookup returns CDR1 SNHLY and CDR2 FYNNEI. CDR3 length equals 16 residues. CDR3 sequence reads: CASSSGLSSGQETQYF. In nucleotides, the CDR3 is TGTGCCAGCAGTTCCGGTTTGTCTAGCGGCCAAGAGACCCAGTACTTC.

V and J are TRBV19 and TRBJ1-5, with a tentative D call TRBD1 (6 bases). This CDR3 is built from 15 residues. The germline CDR1 and CDR2 sequences are LNHDA and SQIVND (reference sequence). Trimming pared 4 bases from V and 2 bases from J, leaving 12 bases between. The CDR3 reads CASSTQGRGNQPQHF. The DNA of the CDR3 is TGTGCCAGTAGTACCCAGGGGCGCGGCAATCAGCCCCAGCATTTT.

The chain's CDR3 is CASSLGASSGNTIYF. The CDR3 DNA follows: TGTGCCAGCAGCTTGGGGGCCTCCTCTGGAAACACCATATATTTT. J is TRBJ1-3 and V is TRBV5-6; D is unclear. Germline CDR1 SGHDT, CDR2 YYEEEE. This CDR3 has 15 residues. Trimming shortened V by 0 bases and J by 0 bases, and 7 bases separated the two germline ends.

The chain has TRBV6-5 and TRBJ1-4; D is perhaps TRBD1 (5 bases). Trimming cost V 6 bases and J 5 bases, with 10 bases left between them. CDR1 is MNHEY, CDR2 SVGAGI, per germline. The length of the CDR3 is 13 residues. CDR3 amino acids: CASRRDGNEKLFF. CDR3 nucleotides: TGTGCCAGCAGGCGGGACGGAAATGAAAAACTGTTTTTT.

This chain connects TRBV30 to TRBJ2-1, with TRBD2 matching 8 bases. Germline CDR1 is GTSNPN and CDR2 is SVGIG (reference sequence). CDR3 length equals 14 residues. The ends lost 0 bases at V and 7 bases at J; junction bases unmatched: 5. The CDR3 loop is CAWSVQRGGNEQFF. The CDR3 DNA follows: TGTGCCTGGAGTGTACAACGGGGGGGGAATGAGCAGTTCTTC.

In its sample, this clone was seen once. CDR3 bases: TGTGCCAGCAATACCGGGGTAGGGGGCTGGGGCTACACCTTC. It specifies CASNTGVGGWGYTF. The chain employs TRBV6-5 and TRBJ1-2, with 7 bases aligning to TRBD1. The CDR3 covers 14 residues. The V segment lost 7 bases and the J segment 8 bases; nucleotides outside the gene matches: 13. Germline loops: CDR1 MNHEY, CDR2 SVGAGI.

This rearrangement joins TRBV14 to TRBJ1-2; TRBD1 matches 8 bases. J lost 7 bases, V lost 5 bases, and 12 bases had no gene match. The germline V gene has CDR1 SGHDN and CDR2 FVKESK. The CDR3 has 15 amino acids. The CDR3 DNA follows: TGTGCCAGCAGCGCACGTCAAGGGCAGGGGGCTGGCTACACCTTC. This sequence encodes CASSARQGQGAGYTF.

Comment on this clone: Being one base from a much bigger clone, this may be a read error. Other DNA sequences in the sample encode the same CDR3. The chain joins TRBV4-3 to TRBJ1-5; tentative D call: TRBD1 (5 bases). With 1 base removed from V and 6 bases from J, the gap between germline ends came to 10 bases. Germline CDR1 LGHNA, CDR2 YSLEER. There are 14 residues in the CDR3. CDR3 sequence (DNA): TGCGCCAGCAGCCAAGTCCAGGGCGGTCAGCCCCAGCATTTT. This codes for CASSQVQGGQPQHF.

This clone was counted ten times or more. This chain joins TRBV4-1 and TRBJ2-3; 10 bases align to TRBD2. The germline V gene encodes CDR1 MGHRA and CDR2 YSYEKL. V dropped 1 base and J dropped 8; count of bases not matched to a gene: 6. The CDR3 contains 15 residues. CDR3 protein: CASSQGLAGEGTQYF. The DNA for the CDR3 is TGCGCCAGCAGCCAAGGGCTAGCGGGGGAGGGTACGCAGTATTTT.

As DNA, the CDR3 is TGTGCCAGTAGTATAGGCAGGGCGGCAACTGAAGCTTTCTTT. Translation: CASSIGRAATEAFF. The chain is built from TRBV19 and TRBJ1-1, with a tentative D call TRBD1 (5 bases). CDR3 length equals 14 residues. CDR1 is LNHDA and CDR2 is SQIVND in the germline V gene (reference sequence). V was pared by 1 base and J by 5 bases, with 11 bases between.

This clone has more than one count but fewer than ten. V is TRBV23-1 and J is TRBJ2-1; 9 positions match TRBD1. TRBV23-1 carries the ORF label, with uncertain function. V lost 0 bases to trimming and J lost 5 bases; unmatched junction nucleotides: 5. The CDR3 is made up of 16 amino acids. The CDR3 sequence: CASSQSGTGSHNEQFF. The CDR3, as DNA: TGCGCCAGCAGTCAATCGGGGACAGGGTCCCACAATGAGCAGTTCTTC.

Comment on this clone: The same CDR3 arises from other DNA sequences in this sample as well. The chain links TRBV9 to TRBJ1-2; D perhaps matches TRBD1 (5 bases). CDR3 length: 13 amino acids. The germline V gene has CDR1 SGDLS and CDR2 YYNGEE. V was pared by 5 bases and J by 4 bases, with 12 bases between. Written as DNA, the CDR3 is TGTGCCAGCAGAAGAGACAGCCTCTATGGCTACACCTTC. As protein: CASRRDSLYGYTF.

The V gene is TRBV5-1, the J gene TRBJ2-3, with unresolved D. Germline CDR1 reads SGHRS; CDR2 reads YFSETQ. The V gene lost 3 bases and the J gene lost 2 bases, with 7 bases spanning the gap. The CDR3 runs 13 residues. This CDR3 is CASSSKLTDTQYF. The DNA for the CDR3 is TGCGCCAGCAGCTCTAAGCTCACAGATACGCAGTATTTT.

The chain employs TRBV7-9 and TRBJ1-2; D is perhaps TRBD1 (5 bases). The CDR3 runs to 13 residues. The V end lost 5 bases, the J end lost 8 bases, and 15 bases lay between the germline ends. Germline values: CDR1 SEHNR, CDR2 FQNEAQ (reference sequence). This CDR3 is CASSPGYGGGYTF. The CDR3 DNA reads as TGTGCCAGCAGCCCCGGATACGGGGGGGGCTACACCTTC.

The rearrangement joins TRBV10-1 to TRBJ2-3; D is perhaps TRBD2 (6 bases). The CDR3 is 13 amino acids. The germline CDR1 and CDR2 sequences are WNHNN and SYGVQD (reference sequence). The V gene lost 6 bases and the J gene lost 4 bases, with 11 bases spanning the gap. The CDR3 sequence is CASSLTGADTQYF. CDR3 coding DNA: TGCGCCAGCAGCTTGACGGGGGCAGATACGCAGTATTTT.

The V call is TRBV28, the J call TRBJ2-1, with a weak D call TRBD1 (5 bases). V was cut by 2 bases and J by 12 bases, with 11 bases left in between. The CDR3 loop spans 12 amino acids. Germline V gene lookup returns CDR1 MDHEN and CDR2 SYDVKM. The CDR3, as DNA: TGTGCCAGCAGTTTACAGGGTAGAGGGCAGTTCTTC. This encodes CASSLQGRGQFF. The full variable domain, in which reference TRBV28 and TRBJ2-1 provide the parts outside the CDR3, is DVKVTQSSRYLVKRTGEKVFLECVQDMDHENMFWYRQDPGLGLRLIYFSYDVKMKEKGDIPEGYSVSREKKERFSLILESASTNQTSMYLCASSLQGRGQFFGPGTRLTVL.

The chain links TRBV15 to TRBJ1-2; TRBD1 might be the D (6 bases). V gave up 3 bases and J gave up 3 bases, with 11 bases separating them. CDR1 is LNHNV and CDR2 is YYDKDF in the germline V gene (reference sequence). The CDR3 runs to 14 residues. The CDR3 sequence is CATSRGAIDYGYTF. The CDR3 DNA is TGTGCCACCAGCAGGGGGGCGATTGACTATGGCTACACCTTC.

As for this clone: The junction does not match germline at one end; this may be a read error. The CDR3, as DNA: TGTGCCAGCAGCCAAGAAGGGGTAGCAGGGTCCTCCTTT. Translation: CASSQEGVAGSSF. J is TRBJ1-6 and V is TRBV3-1 (or the pseudogene TRBV3-2); maybe TRBD1 (5 bases). The CDR3 length is 13 residues. CDR1 is LGHDT, CDR2 YNNKEL, per germline (reference sequence).

The V gene is TRBV6-4, the J gene TRBJ2-2; D gene ambiguous. Germline values: CDR1 MRHNA, CDR2 SNTAGT. The CDR3 has 12 residues. Deletions cut 6 bases from V and 5 bases from J, with 7 bases between. The CDR3 nucleotides read TGTGCCAGCAGAAGAGAGACCGGGGAGCTGTTTTTT. Translated, it gives CASRRETGELFF.

Comment on this clone: Without the conserved terminal phenylalanine or tryptophan, this CDR3 likely stems from a read error. This rearrangement joins TRBV27 to TRBJ1-2; D is unclear. Looked up from germline, CDR1 is MNHEY and CDR2 is SMNVEV (reference sequence). CDR3 size: 13 residues. Trimming cost V 5 bases and J 8 bases, with 15 bases left between them. This CDR3 reads CASSPTPGGGYTL. In DNA form, the CDR3 reads TGTGCCAGCAGTCCAACCCCAGGAGGCGGCTACACCCTC.

V usage is TRBV4-1 and J usage is TRBJ1-5; D may be TRBD1 (5 bases). Germline V gene lookup returns CDR1 MGHRA and CDR2 YSYEKL. V dropped 6 bases and J dropped 3 bases, with 12 bases sitting between them. The CDR3 length is 14 residues. CDR3 in amino acids: CASSRRVFNQPQHF. The CDR3 DNA is TGCGCCAGCAGTCGCAGGGTCTTCAATCAGCCCCAGCATTTT.